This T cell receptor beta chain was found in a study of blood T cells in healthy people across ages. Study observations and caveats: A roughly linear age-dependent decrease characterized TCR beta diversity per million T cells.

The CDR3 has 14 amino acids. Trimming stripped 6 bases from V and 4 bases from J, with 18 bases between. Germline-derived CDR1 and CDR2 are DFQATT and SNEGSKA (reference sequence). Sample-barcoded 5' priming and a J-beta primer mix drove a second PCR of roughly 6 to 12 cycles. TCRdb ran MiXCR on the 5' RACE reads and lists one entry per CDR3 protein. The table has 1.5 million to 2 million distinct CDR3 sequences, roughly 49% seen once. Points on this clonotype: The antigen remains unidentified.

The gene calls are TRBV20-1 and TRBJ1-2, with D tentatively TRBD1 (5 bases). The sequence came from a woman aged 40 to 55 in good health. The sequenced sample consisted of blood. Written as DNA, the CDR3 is TGCAGTGCCTTCGATACAGGTAGAGGCTATGGCTACACCTTC. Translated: CSAFDTGRGYGYTF.